The TCR beta chain described here comes from a study of technical replicates of blood from several donors. The CDR3 has 14 amino acids. The V gene's germline CDR1 is ENHRY and CDR2 SYGVKD. J lost 8 bases, V lost 6 bases, and 8 bases had no gene match. Here immunoSEQ multiplex PCR was the method, and the copy in TCRdb shows in-frame clones only, minus some. The repertoire holds approximately 99,000 clones, with 95% as singletons. Sequencing was carried out using T cells isolated from PBMCs. The chain joins TRBV10-3 to TRBJ1-2; 11 nucleotides align to TRBD1. The sequence came from a human donor in good health. The CDR3 spells CAISARDRGDGYTF. The CDR3 bases are TGTGCCATCAGCGCCCGGGACAGGGGGGACGGCTACACCTTC.